The sample holds a few counts of the clone carrying this T cell receptor (beta chain). Its antigen is undetermined. This entry is derived from a study of CD8+CD57+ T cells in acquired aplastic anemia. About the study: Quantities of DNA derived from sorted CD4+ and CD8+ cells averaged roughly 3 ug. Study-wide points: Comparison of patients with controls identified almost 30 shared CD8+ CDR3 sequences.

TCR beta VDJ and CDR3 profiles were obtained from a genomic DNA template. TCRdb analysed the reads with MiXCR anew, one entry per CDR3 protein. In the table there are about 180,000 distinct CDR3 sequences, about 60% of which are singletons. Per the germline V gene, CDR1 is LNHDA and CDR2 is SQIVND (reference sequence). This CDR3 contains 12 residues. V was trimmed by 4 bases and J by 7 bases, leaving 10 bases between them. Sequencing was done on patients that had shown CD8+CD57+ cell expansion by flow cytometry. Severe acquired aplastic anemia was diagnosed in all patients. None of the patients had been given any therapy when their blood was sampled.

This chain links TRBV19 with TRBJ1-1; D remains ambiguous. The receptor was derived from a human donor with aplastic anemia. Material for sequencing was sorted CD4+, CD8+, or CD8+CD57+ T cells (not recorded which) from PBMCs. The CDR3 nucleotides read TGTGCCAGTAGTAGGTGGGCTGGTGAAGCTTTCTTT. Amino acids: CASSRWAGEAFF.